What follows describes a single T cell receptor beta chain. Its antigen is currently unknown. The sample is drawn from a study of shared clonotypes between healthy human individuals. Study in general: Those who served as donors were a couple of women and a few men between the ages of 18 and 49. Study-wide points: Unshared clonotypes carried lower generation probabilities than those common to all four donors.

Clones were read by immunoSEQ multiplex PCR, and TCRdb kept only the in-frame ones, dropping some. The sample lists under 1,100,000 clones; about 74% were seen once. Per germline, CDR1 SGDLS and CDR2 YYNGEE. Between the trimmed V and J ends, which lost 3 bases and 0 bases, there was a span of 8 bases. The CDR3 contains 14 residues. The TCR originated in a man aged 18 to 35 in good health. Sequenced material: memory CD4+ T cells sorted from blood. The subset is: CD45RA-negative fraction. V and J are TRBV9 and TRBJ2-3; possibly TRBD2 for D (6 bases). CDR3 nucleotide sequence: TGTGCCAGCAGCGGACTAGTAAGCACAGATACGCAGTATTTT. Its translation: CASSGLVSTDTQYF.